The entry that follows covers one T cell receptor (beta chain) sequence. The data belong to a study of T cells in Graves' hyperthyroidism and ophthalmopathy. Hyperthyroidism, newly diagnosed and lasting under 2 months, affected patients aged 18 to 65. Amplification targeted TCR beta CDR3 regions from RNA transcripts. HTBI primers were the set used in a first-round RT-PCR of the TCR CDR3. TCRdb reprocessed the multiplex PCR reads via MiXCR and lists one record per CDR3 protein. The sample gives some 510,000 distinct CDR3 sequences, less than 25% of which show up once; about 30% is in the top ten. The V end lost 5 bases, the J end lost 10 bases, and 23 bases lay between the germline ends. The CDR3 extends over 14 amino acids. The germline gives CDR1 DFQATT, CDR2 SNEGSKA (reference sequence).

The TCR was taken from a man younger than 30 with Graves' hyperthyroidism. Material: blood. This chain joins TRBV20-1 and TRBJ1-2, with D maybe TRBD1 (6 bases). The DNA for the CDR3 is TGCAGTGCTGGCGGGATAGGACAGTTCGATGACTACACCTTC. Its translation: CSAGGIGQFDDYTF.